This T cell receptor beta chain emerged from a study of CD8 T cells in Susac syndrome. Study-wide background: Patients with Susac syndrome were therapy-naive, on corticosteroids, or on intravenous immunoglobulin alone at the time that blood was drawn.

When the RNA was reverse transcribed, random hexamers were used with an input of roughly 0.5 to 1 ug. TCRdb independently ran MiXCR on the immunoSEQ multiplex PCR reads; one entry per CDR3 protein. The sample has some 170,000 distinct CDR3 sequences; around 94% are singletons. This CDR3 has 14 amino acids. V was cut by 0 bases and J by 3 bases, with 10 bases left in between. CDR1 and CDR2 from the germline V gene are SGHNT and YYREEE (reference sequence). Diagnostic criteria defined recently for definite or probable disease were met by the Susac syndrome patients. Sequencing was performed on CD4+ T cells from PBMCs. J is TRBJ2-7 and V is TRBV5-4; a possible D gene is TRBD1 (6 bases). The clonotype originates from a human donor with Susac syndrome. CDR3 DNA sequence: TGTGCCAGCAGCTTGGCCGTAGGGGGCTACGAGCAGTACTTC. Its protein product is CASSLAVGGYEQYF.